The 16 T cell receptor beta chains below come from one sample, sequenced in a study of T cell responses to AZD1222 COVID-19 vaccine. The method was immunoSEQ multiplex PCR; TCRdb's version includes in-frame clones alone and lacks a portion of them. This repertoire shows fewer than 50,000 clones, about three quarters found once; its top ten account for about 3.8%. Sequencing was performed on peripheral blood, taken on day 0 of AZD1222 vaccination. These receptors all come from an adult in good health.

V gene TRBV7-2 combines with J gene TRBJ1-1; TRBD1 is a possible D gene (5 bases). This CDR3 is 15 amino acids long. Germline CDR1 and CDR2: SGHTA and FQGNSA. Trimming removed 5 bases from V and 10 bases from J, with 23 bases in between. DNA of the CDR3: TGTGCCAGCAGCGACAAACCGGGACCTTGGTTAGGAGCTTTCTTT. Encoded protein: CASSDKPGPWLGAFF.

Concerning this clone itself: Other DNA sequences from this sample encode an identical CDR3 as well. CDR3 coding DNA: TGCGCCAGCAGCTCCGTTGGGGGCACTGAAGCTTTCTTT. Protein sequence: CASSSVGGTEAFF. The chain uses TRBV5-1 and TRBJ1-1; a weak D match, TRBD1 (5 bases). CDR3 length: 13 residues. The V end was cut by 3 bases, the J end by 4 bases, with 10 bases between. Germline V CDR1 and CDR2: SGHRS, YFSETQ.

This chain joins TRBV11-3 and TRBJ2-1; tentatively, D is TRBD2 (6 bases). Per the germline V gene, CDR1 is SGHNT and CDR2 is YENEEA. Trimming took 2 bases from V and 9 from J, leaving 11 bases between them. The CDR3 length is 13 residues. The CDR3 is CASSLRLGGEQFF. CDR3 DNA: TGTGCCAGCAGCTTACGACTGGGAGGTGAGCAGTTCTTC. Looking up the rest from reference TRBV11-3 and TRBJ2-1 gives the full variable domain: EAGVVQSPRYKIIEKKQPVAFWCNPISGHNTLYWYLQNLGQGPELLIRYENEEAVDDSQLPKDRFSAERLKGVDSTLKIQPAELGDSAVYLCASSLRLGGEQFFGPGTRLTVL.

V and J are TRBV5-1 and TRBJ1-6, with D possibly matching TRBD1 (6 bases). V was shortened by 3 bases and J by 4 bases, with 11 bases between the two germline ends. CDR1 and CDR2 (germline): SGHRS, YFSETQ. The CDR3 runs to 15 residues. CDR3 nucleotide sequence: TGCGCCAGCAGCTGGGAGGGGGATTATAATTCACCCCTCCACTTT. This translates into CASSWEGDYNSPLHF. Supplemented by reference TRBV5-1 and TRBJ1-6, the full variable domain reads KAGVTQTPRYLIKTRGQQVTLSCSPISGHRSVSWYQQTPGQGLQFLFEYFSETQRNKGNFPGRFSGRQFSNSRSEMNVSTLELGDSALYLCASSWEGDYNSPLHFGNGTRLTVT.

This chain links TRBV18 with TRBJ1-4; 9 nucleotides line up with TRBD1. The CDR3 has 16 residues. CDR1 and CDR2 (germline): KGHSH, LQKENI. Trimming removed 4 bases from V and 5 bases from J; junction bases left unmatched: 8. The CDR3 bases are TGTGCCAGCTCACGAAATACGGGGACAGGGAATGAAAAACTGTTTTTT. This codes for CASSRNTGTGNEKLFF.

The chain couples TRBV5-4 to TRBJ2-1; tentatively, D is TRBD1 (6 bases). The CDR3 consists of 16 residues. The germline V and J ends were trimmed by 0 bases and 5 bases, with 15 bases remaining between them. Germline V gene lookup returns CDR1 SGHNT and CDR2 YYREEE (reference sequence). The CDR3 DNA reads TGTGCCAGCAGCTTGGACAGGGCCGTAAGGAACAATGAGCAGTTCTTC. Encoded protein: CASSLDRAVRNNEQFF.

The chain links TRBV19 to TRBJ2-2; tentatively, D is TRBD1 (5 bases). The germline gives CDR1 LNHDA, CDR2 SQIVND (reference sequence). The CDR3 is 13 residues long. Deletions cut 2 bases from V and 6 bases from J, with 7 bases between. In nucleotides, the CDR3 is TGTGCCAGTAGTATACCAGGGTCCGGGGAGCTGTTTTTT. It specifies CASSIPGSGELFF.

This clone came up once. The genes are TRBV27 and TRBJ2-1; 7 bases align to TRBD1. The trim removed 3 bases at V and 0 bases at J, leaving 5 bases unmatched. CDR3 length: 16 amino acids. Germline V gives CDR1 MNHEY, CDR2 SMNVEV (reference sequence). The DNA for the CDR3 is TGTGCCAGCAGTTTGGTGTGGGACAGCTCCTACAATGAGCAGTTCTTC. Its protein product is CASSLVWDSSYNEQFF.

This chain joins TRBV7-8 and TRBJ2-1; D is unresolved. CDR3 size: 15 residues. Germline CDR1 reads SGHVS; CDR2 reads FQNEAQ. The V end was cut by 1 base, the J end by 5 bases, with 12 bases between. CDR3 in DNA: TGTGCCAGCAGCTTAGGGAGTTTGTCCAACAATGAGCAGTTCTTC. Translating it yields CASSLGSLSNNEQFF.

V is TRBV4-1 and J is TRBJ2-1, with no clear D. CDR3 length: 14 residues. V was cut by 0 bases and J by 0 bases, with 3 bases left in between. CDR1 and CDR2 (germline): MGHRA, YSYEKL. The CDR3 region is CASSQDSSYNEQFF. The CDR3 coding sequence is TGCGCCAGCAGCCAAGACAGCTCCTACAATGAGCAGTTCTTC.

J is TRBJ2-7 and V is TRBV28, with 9 bases identical to TRBD1. The CDR3 is made up of 13 amino acids. Germline V gives CDR1 MDHEN, CDR2 SYDVKM. V trimming: 6 bases; J trimming: 0 bases; junction bases outside the gene matches: 0. CDR3 coding DNA: TGTGCCAGCAGGACAGGGGGCTCCTACGAGCAGTACTTC. This codes for CASRTGGSYEQYF.

The chain uses TRBV7-8 and TRBJ2-2; possibly TRBD1 for D (6 bases). The germline V and J ends were trimmed by 2 bases and 1 base, with 17 bases remaining between them. Germline V gene lookup returns CDR1 SGHVS and CDR2 FQNEAQ. CDR3 length: 18 residues. The CDR3 DNA reads as TGTGCCAGCAGCTTACAATTAGGAAGGACAGTGAACACCGGGGAGCTGTTTTTT. Translation gives CASSLQLGRTVNTGELFF.

The genes are TRBV6-5 and TRBJ1-1; D uncertain. The CDR3 spans 14 residues. CDR1 and CDR2 from the germline V gene are MNHEY and SVGAGI. The V end lost 6 bases, the J end lost 1 base, and 12 bases lay between the germline ends. The CDR3 protein is CASSREVWNTEAFF. CDR3 coding DNA: TGTGCCAGCAGCCGTGAAGTATGGAACACTGAAGCTTTCTTT.

The J gene is TRBJ2-3, the V gene TRBV7-2, with D tentatively TRBD2 (7 bases). V lost 6 bases to trimming and J lost 3 bases, with 19 bases between them. Germline V gene sequence: CDR1 SGHTA, CDR2 FQGNSA. The CDR3 length is 16 residues. DNA for the CDR3: TGTGCCAGCAGAAAGGGGGTAGGGGGGGCGACAGATACGCAGTATTTT. Encoded protein: CASRKGVGGATDTQYF.

The chain recombines TRBV12-3 or TRBV12-4 with TRBJ2-2; D gene unclear. The CDR3 totals 12 residues. V lost 2 bases and J lost 4, with 2 bases in between. CDR3 coding DNA: TGTGCCAGCAGTTTATTCACCGGGGAGCTGTTTTTT. It translates to CASSLFTGELFF.

This sequence joins TRBV28 and TRBJ2-1, with TRBD1 identical over 7 bases. The CDR3 consists of 14 residues. CDR1 MDHEN and CDR2 SYDVKM come from the germline V gene. V gave up 5 bases and J gave up 5 bases; unmatched junction bases: 6. CDR3 DNA sequence: TGTGCCAGCAGTGAAGCGACAGGGAACAATGAGCAGTTCTTC. Amino acid sequence: CASSEATGNNEQFF. Using reference TRBV28 and TRBJ2-1 for the parts outside the CDR3, the full variable domain is DVKVTQSSRYLVKRTGEKVFLECVQDMDHENMFWYRQDPGLGLRLIYFSYDVKMKEKGDIPEGYSVSREKKERFSLILESASTNQTSMYLCASSEATGNNEQFFGPGTRLTVL.